This record looks at one T cell receptor (beta chain) sequence and its context. Antigen unknown. The data belong to a study of cytomegalovirus exposure and HLA in healthy donors. Study at large: Drawn from HLA-typed donors, tens of millions of unique TCRs were held in an early data release. Around 83% of several hundred genotyped donors fell in the Caucasian-associated ancestry cluster.

This CDR3 has 13 amino acids. V dropped 1 base and J dropped 2 bases, with 5 bases sitting between them. Per the germline V gene, CDR1 is SGHAT and CDR2 is FQNNGV. PCR was performed using 60 Vbeta and 13 Jbeta primers. Assay: immunoSEQ multiplex PCR; the TCRdb copy retains only in-frame clones and omits some. Of approximately 100,000 clones in the sample, 70% to 80% were seen once. The study's findings and limits: An analysis was carried out at a later point. It showed that HLA-associated TCR beta chains were more clonally expanded than equally common non-associated chains.

What was sequenced was PBMCs. The TCR comes from a man aged 45-65 years in good health and CMV-seropositive. V gene TRBV11-2 combines with J gene TRBJ1-1; no clear D gene. The CDR3 sequence: CASSLGRNTEAFF. The CDR3 nucleotides are TGTGCCAGCAGCTTAGGGAGAAACACTGAAGCTTTCTTT.